Reported below is one T cell receptor (beta chain). What it binds is not known. Sequenced by immunoSEQ multiplex PCR; TCRdb stores in-frame clones only, minus some. The sample lists approximately 150,000 clones; around 91% were seen once. These data come from a study of T cell responses to AZD1222 COVID-19 vaccine. Notes on the study in general: With dominance at 160-218 and 743-854, vaccine-associated CD4 TCRs spanned spike.

The CDR3 covers 16 residues. The ends were cut back, 5 bases at V and 5 bases at J, with 21 bases in the middle. Looked up from germline, CDR1 is MDHEN and CDR2 is SYDVKM. The chain has TRBV28 and TRBJ2-5, with D perhaps TRBD2 (7 bases). The material sequenced was peripheral blood, taken on day 0 of AZD1222 vaccination. The clonotype originates from an adult in good health. The CDR3, as DNA: TGTGCCAGCAGTGACGTTAAGGGGGAGGGCCTGGAGACCCAGTACTTC. It specifies CASSDVKGEGLETQYF.